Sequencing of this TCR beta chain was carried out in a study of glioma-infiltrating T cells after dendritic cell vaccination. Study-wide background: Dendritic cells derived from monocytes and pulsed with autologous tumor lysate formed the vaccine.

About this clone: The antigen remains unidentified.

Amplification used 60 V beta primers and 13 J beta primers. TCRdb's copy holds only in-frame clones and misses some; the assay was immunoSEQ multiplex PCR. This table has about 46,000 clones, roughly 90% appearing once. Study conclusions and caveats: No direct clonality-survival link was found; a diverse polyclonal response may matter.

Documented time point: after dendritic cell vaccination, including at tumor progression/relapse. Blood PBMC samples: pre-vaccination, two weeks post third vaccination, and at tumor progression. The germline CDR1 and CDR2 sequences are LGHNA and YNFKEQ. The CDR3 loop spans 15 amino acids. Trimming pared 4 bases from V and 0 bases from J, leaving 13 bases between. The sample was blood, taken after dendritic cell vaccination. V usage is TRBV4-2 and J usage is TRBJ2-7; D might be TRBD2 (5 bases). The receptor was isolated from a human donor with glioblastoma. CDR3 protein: CASSRDSASSYEQYF. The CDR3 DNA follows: TGTGCCAGCAGCCGTGATAGCGCTAGCTCCTACGAGCAGTACTTC.